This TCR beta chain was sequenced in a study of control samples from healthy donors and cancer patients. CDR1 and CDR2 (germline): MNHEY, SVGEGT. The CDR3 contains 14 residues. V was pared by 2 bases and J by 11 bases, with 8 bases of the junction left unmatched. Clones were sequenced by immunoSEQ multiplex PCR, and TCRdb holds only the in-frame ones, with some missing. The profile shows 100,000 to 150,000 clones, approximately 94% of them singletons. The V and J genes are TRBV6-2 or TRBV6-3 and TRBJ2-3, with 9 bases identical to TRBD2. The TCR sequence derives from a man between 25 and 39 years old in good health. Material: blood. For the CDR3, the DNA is TGTGCCAGCAGTTACCCGGCTAGCGGGGTGGGGCAGTATTTT. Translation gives CASSYPASGVGQYF.